The 15 T cell receptor beta chains presented below share a single source sample, sequenced in a study of cytomegalovirus exposure and HLA in healthy donors. 60 Vbeta and 13 Jbeta primers were used in PCR. The table came from immunoSEQ multiplex PCR; TCRdb's copy has only in-frame clones and leaves some out. This sample has 130,000 or so clones, with more than 75% found just once. Source material: PBMCs. The receptors originated from a female donor in good health and CMV-seronegative.

V and J are TRBV5-1 and TRBJ1-4, with TRBD1 matching 8 bases. This CDR3 has 15 residues. The V gene's germline CDR1 is SGHRS and CDR2 YFSETQ. V dropped 4 bases and J dropped 3; count of bases not matched to a gene: 5. The CDR3 bases are TGCGCCAGCAGCCCGGACAGGGCGGCTAATGAAAAACTGTTTTTT. Its translation is CASSPDRAANEKLFF.

This sequence joins TRBV2 and TRBJ1-2, with unresolved D. Per the germline V gene, CDR1 is SNHLY and CDR2 is FYNNEI. V lost 8 bases and J lost 8, with 18 bases in between. The CDR3 covers 13 residues. The CDR3 DNA is TGTGCCAGCTCCCCCTCGGGGTTCGAGGGCTACACCTTC. This codes for CASSPSGFEGYTF.

The rearrangement joins TRBV28 to TRBJ2-7, with 8 bases matching TRBD2. CDR1 and CDR2 (germline): MDHEN, SYDVKM. This CDR3 is built from 16 residues. The V and J ends lost 3 bases and 7 bases, in that order; junction bases with no gene match: 14. As DNA, the CDR3 is TGTGCCAGCAGTTTCCACGGGGATAGCGGGATAAGAGAGCAGTACTTC. Amino acid sequence: CASSFHGDSGIREQYF.

The gene calls are TRBV28 and TRBJ1-1; 8 positions match TRBD1. The V gene end was trimmed by 2 bases and the J gene end by 7 bases; junction bases not matched to a gene: 6. The CDR3 has 14 amino acids. Looked up from germline, CDR1 is MDHEN and CDR2 is SYDVKM. The CDR3 loop is CASSLPPGQGEAFF. The CDR3 nucleotides are TGTGCCAGCAGTTTACCCCCCGGACAGGGTGAAGCTTTCTTT.

This chain links TRBV10-3 with TRBJ2-7; a possible D gene is TRBD1 (6 bases). The CDR3 length is 13 residues. V lost 3 bases to trimming and J lost 4 bases, with 10 bases between them. The germline CDR1 and CDR2 sequences are ENHRY and SYGVKD. The CDR3 DNA reads TGTGCCATCAGTGAAAACGACAGGTACGAGCAGTACTTC. Amino acids: CAISENDRYEQYF.

This chain joins TRBV30 and TRBJ1-2; possibly TRBD1 for D (5 bases). The germline gives CDR1 GTSNPN, CDR2 SVGIG (reference sequence). Trimming left V 1 base short and J 6 bases short, with 12 bases between. The CDR3 extends over 13 amino acids. The CDR3 loop reads CAWSATGQDGYTF. CDR3 nucleotides: TGTGCCTGGAGTGCTACAGGCCAGGATGGCTACACCTTC.

This clone is deemed medium-sized (0.01 to 0.1%). The rearrangement links TRBV4-2 to TRBJ2-3, with TRBD2 identical over 12 bases. The CDR3 has 15 residues. Germline values: CDR1 LGHNA, CDR2 YNFKEQ. The V and J ends lost 2 bases and 4 bases, in that order; junction bases with no gene match: 1. As DNA, the CDR3 is TGTGCCAGCAGCCAACTAGCGGGAGGGCCAGATACGCAGTATTTT. Amino acids: CASSQLAGGPDTQYF.

In its sample, this clone was seen once. This rearrangement joins TRBV2 to TRBJ2-1, with D perhaps matching TRBD2 (5 bases). There are 15 residues in the CDR3. The germline CDR1 and CDR2 sequences are SNHLY and FYNNEI. V was pared by 6 bases and J by 0 bases, with 12 bases between. CDR3 region: CASRERLSSYNEQFF. Written as DNA, the CDR3 is TGTGCCAGCAGAGAGCGGCTGAGCTCCTACAATGAGCAGTTCTTC.

The rearrangement links TRBV28 to TRBJ1-2; D is perhaps TRBD1 (5 bases). Trimming took off 6 bases at V and 6 bases at J, with 14 bases between the two ends. The CDR3 is 13 amino acids. Germline CDR1 is MDHEN and CDR2 is SYDVKM. The CDR3 reads CASSAQGGDGYTF. The CDR3 nucleotides read TGTGCCAGCAGCGCCCAGGGAGGGGATGGCTACACCTTC.

V usage is TRBV19 and J usage is TRBJ2-5, with TRBD1 matching 7 bases. V trimming: 4 bases; J trimming: 3 bases; junction bases outside the gene matches: 5. Germline V gene lookup returns CDR1 LNHDA and CDR2 SQIVND (reference sequence). The CDR3 totals 14 residues. The CDR3 DNA is TGTGCCAGTAGTACACTTACAGGGGAAGAGACCCAGTACTTC. It codes for CASSTLTGEETQYF. The full variable domain, in which reference TRBV19 and TRBJ2-5 provide the parts outside the CDR3, is DGGITQSPKYLFRKEGQNVTLSCEQNLNHDAMYWYRQDPGQGLRLIYYSQIVNDFQKGDIAEGYSVSREKKESFPLTVTSAQKNPTAFYLCASSTLTGEETQYFGPGTRLLVL.

This rearrangement joins TRBV18 to TRBJ1-2; D uncertain. V was cut by 6 bases and J by 10 bases, with 18 bases left in between. Germline CDR1 and CDR2: KGHSH and LQKENI. The CDR3 covers 13 residues. The CDR3 loop is CASSPRAGQDYTF. CDR3 DNA sequence: TGTGCCAGCTCCCCGAGGGCCGGTCAAGACTACACCTTC.

This clone appeared once. This sequence joins TRBV18 and TRBJ2-7; tentative D call: TRBD1 (5 bases). The germline CDR1 and CDR2 sequences are KGHSH and LQKENI. The CDR3 loop spans 13 amino acids. Trimming shortened V by 3 bases and J by 2 bases, and 8 bases separated the two germline ends. The CDR3 DNA sequence: TGTGCCAGCTCACCGGGGCGGACCTACGAGCAGTACTTC. Translation: CASSPGRTYEQYF.

The chain recombines TRBV5-4 with TRBJ2-5, with 8 bases matching TRBD1. CDR3 length equals 14 residues. CDR1 is SGHNT, CDR2 YYREEE, per germline (reference sequence). V lost 2 bases to trimming and J lost 4 bases; unmatched junction nucleotides: 4. CDR3 sequence reads: CASSLGQGLETQYF. The CDR3 DNA follows: TGTGCCAGCAGCTTAGGACAGGGCTTAGAGACCCAGTACTTC.

This clone was found once. This chain uses TRBV19 with TRBJ1-1; D gene ambiguous. Between the trimmed V and J ends, which lost 1 base and 3 bases, there was a span of 15 bases. The CDR3 consists of 16 residues. The V gene's germline CDR1 is LNHDA and CDR2 SQIVND (reference sequence). The CDR3 protein is CASSIVKGRADTEAFF. The CDR3 coding sequence is TGTGCCAGTAGTATAGTGAAGGGTAGAGCGGACACTGAAGCTTTCTTT.

The genes are TRBV7-9 and TRBJ1-2; 9 bases agree with TRBD1. The CDR3 length is 14 residues. The V gene's germline CDR1 is SEHNR and CDR2 FQNEAQ (reference sequence). Trimming cost V 5 bases and J 5 bases; bases outside gene matches: 6. CDR3 loop: CASSPDRGGYGYTF. In nucleotides, the CDR3 is TGTGCCAGCAGCCCGGACAGGGGTGGGTATGGCTACACCTTC.